This is a list of T cell receptor beta chains from one sample in a study of shared clonotypes between healthy human individuals. Sequenced by immunoSEQ multiplex PCR; TCRdb stores in-frame clones only, minus some. The repertoire consists of roughly 2,000,000 clones, with just over 90% occurring once and the leading ten covering approximately 1.7%. Sequenced: naive CD8+ T cells from PBMCs. These receptors were collected from a man younger than 35 in good health. Some clones in this sample may be carry-over from other donors' samples. The CDR3 runs from the conserved cysteine through the conserved F or W. Fields, in order: V gene, J gene, D gene, clone size, CDR3 DNA, CDR3 protein. The D gene is left open where the match is weak. Some rows have no size entry. The others give once, few or many, or a class for an expanded clone.

>TRBV5-1|TRBJ1-2|TRBD1|NA
TGCGCCAGCAGCTTGTTGAGGACAGGGGGCGATTATGGCTACACCTTC
CASSLLRTGGDYGYTF
>TRBV11-3|TRBJ2-3|NA|NA
TGTGCCAGCAGCTTAGGGGTCTTGGGGACAGATACGCAGTATTTT
CASSLGVLGTDTQYF
>TRBV19|TRBJ2-7|TRBD1|NA
TGTGCCAGTAGTGTGCGACCGCCGGGACAGGGGAACACCTACGAGCAGTACTTC
CASSVRPPGQGNTYEQYF
>TRBV6-1|TRBJ2-7|NA|NA
TGTGCCAGCAGTGACGTTGGGTTTGGGGGAGTAGTCGAGCAGTACTTC
CASSDVGFGGVVEQYF
>TRBV19|TRBJ2-7|TRBD1|NA
TGTGCCAGTAGTATAGACGACAGGGCCGCGTTCGAGCAGTACTTC
CASSIDDRAAFEQYF
>TRBV19|TRBJ1-5|NA|NA
TGTGCCAGTAGTGTCCTGGTGATCAGGGCTAGCAATCAGCCCCAGCATTTT
CASSVLVIRASNQPQHF
>TRBV27|TRBJ1-1|NA|NA
TGTGCCAGCAGTTTTTCAAGGGGCACTGAAGCTTTCTTT
CASSFSRGTEAFF
>TRBV4-1|TRBJ2-1|NA|NA
TGCGCCAGCAGCGCCACCGGGACTGAGAATGAGCAGTTCTTC
CASSATGTENEQFF
>TRBV14|TRBJ2-3|TRBD2|NA
TGTGCCAGCAGCCCCAGACAGGGAAGCGGGAGGACAGATACGCAGTATTTT
CASSPRQGSGRTDTQYF
>TRBV11-3|TRBJ2-1|TRBD1|NA
TGTGCCAGCAGCTTAACGGGACAGGATTTATTGGATGAGCAGTTCTTC
CASSLTGQDLLDEQFF
>TRBV10-3|TRBJ2-3|NA|NA
TGTGCCATCAGTGAGTCGGAGATTTTCTACACAGATACGCAGTATTTT
CAISESEIFYTDTQYF
>TRBV6-1|TRBJ2-7|NA|NA
TGTGCCAGCAGTGATGCTGGGGTGACATACGAGCAGTACTTC
CASSDAGVTYEQYF
>TRBV13|TRBJ2-7|TRBD2|NA
TGTGCCAGCAGCTCCTCCGGGACTAGCGGGCTAGAGCAGTACTTC
CASSSSGTSGLEQYF
>TRBV2|TRBJ2-7|TRBD1|NA
TGTGCCAGCAGTCTTAGGGACAGTATAAACTCCTACGAGCAGTACTTC
CASSLRDSINSYEQYF
>TRBV5-1|TRBJ1-1|TRBD1|NA
TGCGCCAGCAGCGAACAGGGGTCTGAAGCTTTCTTT
CASSEQGSEAFF
>TRBV12-5|TRBJ2-7|NA|NA
TGTGCTAGTGGTTTGGTACTAGACAGCACCTACGAGCAGTACTTC
CASGLVLDSTYEQYF
>TRBV27|TRBJ1-2|TRBD1|NA
TGTGCCAGCAGTCCAACGATCCGACAGGGGAACTATGGCTACACCTTC
CASSPTIRQGNYGYTF
>TRBV28|TRBJ1-2|TRBD1|NA
TGTGCCAGCAGTTTGCCCGGACAGGGTCGATATGGCTACACCTTC
CASSLPGQGRYGYTF
>TRBV18|TRBJ1-1|TRBD1|once
TGTGCCAGCTCACCACTTCCGGACAGGCAGTTTGCCACTGAAGCTTTCTTT
CASSPLPDRQFATEAFF
>TRBV9|TRBJ1-1|NA|few
TGTGCCAGCAGCGTAGGGTCAGGGATGAACACTGAAGCTTTCTTT
CASSVGSGMNTEAFF
>TRBV28|TRBJ1-1|TRBD1|NA
TGTGCCAGCAGCCCAGACAGGGGTACTGAAGCTTTCTTT
CASSPDRGTEAFF
>TRBV9|TRBJ1-1|TRBD1|NA
TGTGCCAGCAGCGTAGCGGTTGTAGGGGGCAGAACTGAAGCTTTCTTT
CASSVAVVGGRTEAFF
>TRBV7-9|TRBJ1-1|NA|NA
TGTGCCAGCAGCTTATTAGGGGAGGGAAACACTGAAGCTTTCTTT
CASSLLGEGNTEAFF
>TRBV7-2|TRBJ1-2|NA|NA
TGTGCCAGCACGGACCGGGAGGGCTACACCTTC
CASTDREGYTF
>TRBV19|TRBJ1-2|NA|once
TGTGCCAGTGGGCCGACGGAAAAGGGCTACACCTTC
CASGPTEKGYTF
>TRBV5-6|TRBJ2-1|NA|NA
TGTGCCAGCAGCTCGGGGACGGGCAATGAGCAGTTCTTC
CASSSGTGNEQFF
>TRBV27|TRBJ1-1|NA|NA
TGTGCCAGCAGTTTTAGAGAGAGTCGAGGAGAAGCTTTCTTT
CASSFRESRGEAFF
>TRBV10-1|TRBJ2-3|TRBD2|NA
TGCGCCAGCAGTGGAGCGACTAGCGGGAACACAGATACGCAGTATTTT
CASSGATSGNTDTQYF
>TRBV4-1|TRBJ1-1|NA|NA
TGCGCCAGCAGCCAAGAGCGCAGGGATGGGAACACTGAAGCTTTCTTT
CASSQERRDGNTEAFF
>TRBV4-1|TRBJ2-7|TRBD1|once
TGCGCCAGCAGCCAAAGCGCCGGGACAGCTACCTACGAGCAGTACTTC
CASSQSAGTATYEQYF
>TRBV5-4|TRBJ2-7|NA|NA
TGTGCCAGCAGCTTGGAAGGGCTTACCTACGAGCAGTACTTC
CASSLEGLTYEQYF
>TRBV19|TRBJ1-1|NA|NA
TGTGCCAGTAGTCACATCCGGGAAAACACTGAAGCTTTCTTT
CASSHIRENTEAFF
>TRBV27|TRBJ2-1|TRBD2|NA
TGTGCCAGCAGTCCCCGGGGGCTAGCGGGAGAAAATGAGCAGTTCTTC
CASSPRGLAGENEQFF
>TRBV7-9|TRBJ2-5|TRBD1|NA
TGTGCCAGCAGCCAGGGACAGCAAGAGACCCAGTACTTC
CASSQGQQETQYF
>TRBV18|TRBJ1-2|TRBD1|NA
TGTGCCAGCTCACCAGGGGACAGTAGCTATGGCTACACCTTC
CASSPGDSSYGYTF
>TRBV7-9|TRBJ1-5|NA|once
TGTGCCAGCAGCTTAGCTGGGGGGGGCAACCAGCCCCAGCATTTT
CASSLAGGGNQPQHF
>TRBV4-1|TRBJ2-1|TRBD1|NA
TGCGCCAGCAGCCAACGCTTGGGGACAGGGGTTTACAATGAGCAGTTCTTC
CASSQRLGTGVYNEQFF
>TRBV11-2|TRBJ1-1|NA|NA
TGTGCCAGCAGCTTAGGGCGAGGGGCCAACACTGAAGCTTTCTTT
CASSLGRGANTEAFF
>TRBV14|TRBJ2-3|NA|NA
TGTGCCAGCAGGCTGTCAGGATCCTTTTCTGGGATAACCACAGATACGCAGTATTTT
CASRLSGSFSGITTDTQYF
>TRBV4-1|TRBJ2-2|NA|NA
TGCGCCAGCAGCCTCACCCCGACGGTCACCGGGGAGCTGTTTTTT
CASSLTPTVTGELFF
>TRBV14|TRBJ1-1|TRBD1|NA
TGTGCCAGCAGCCCCGACAGGGGGGGAGCTGCTTTCTTT
CASSPDRGGAAFF
>TRBV27|TRBJ1-1|TRBD1|NA
TGTGCCAGCAGTTTATCAGGGACAGGGGGTGCAGCTTTCTTT
CASSLSGTGGAAFF
>TRBV6-1|TRBJ2-1|NA|NA
TGTGCCAGCAGTGAATCGACGGGGTTTGGAGCGGCCTACAATGAGCAGTTCTTC
CASSESTGFGAAYNEQFF
>TRBV10-3|TRBJ1-5|NA|NA
TGTGCCATCAGTGAGTCGAACAACCAGCCCCAGCATTTT
CAISESNNQPQHF
>TRBV7-9|TRBJ2-7|TRBD2|NA
TGTGCCAGCAGCTTAGTAGCGGGAGGGGATTACGAGCAGTACTTC
CASSLVAGGDYEQYF
>TRBV28|TRBJ2-1|TRBD1|NA
TGTGCCAGCAGTTTAGGGGACAGTGACAATGAGCAGTTCTTC
CASSLGDSDNEQFF
>TRBV18|TRBJ2-5|TRBD2|NA
TGTGCCAGCTCACTGACTAGCGGGGATCAAGAGACCCAGTACTTC
CASSLTSGDQETQYF
>TRBV19|TRBJ2-3|TRBD2|NA
TGTGCCAGTAGTATCTTGGCGGGAGGGCCGGTTTTAGATACGCAGTATTTT
CASSILAGGPVLDTQYF
>TRBV28|TRBJ1-1|NA|NA
TGTGCCAGCAGTTTAGGGGTTCGGACTGAAGCTTTCTTT
CASSLGVRTEAFF
>TRBV29-1|TRBJ2-1|TRBD2|NA
TGCAGCGTCCTCCCTAGCGGGACTTTACCCAACTACTCCTACAATGAGCAGTTCTTC
CSVLPSGTLPNYSYNEQFF
>TRBV15|TRBJ1-4|NA|once
TGTGCCACCAGCAGAGGGGCGGGCGGGGAAAAACTGTTTTTT
CATSRGAGGEKLFF